Following are 24 T cell receptor beta chains from one sample sequenced in a study of OX40 agonist ivuxolimab in advanced cancers. This table comes from immunoSEQ multiplex PCR, and its TCRdb copy is limited to in-frame clones, with some not included. The sample shows some 71,000 clones, 80% to 85% of them seen only once. The sequences come from CD4+ or CD8+ T cells sorted from blood, collected in a trial of the OX40 agonist ivuxolimab. These receptors were obtained from an adult with an advanced solid tumor such as melanoma, head and neck, liver or kidney cancer.

The V call is TRBV5-1, the J call TRBJ2-2; TRBD2 agrees at 9 bases. The V gene end was trimmed by 4 bases and the J gene end by 1 base; junction bases not matched to a gene: 11. Germline V gives CDR1 SGHRS, CDR2 YFSETQ. The CDR3 is 18 amino acids. CDR3 nucleotides: TGCGCCAGCAGCCCGGGACTAGCCGGAAGACAGAACACCGGGGAGCTGTTTTTT. It encodes CASSPGLAGRQNTGELFF.

This chain links TRBV5-1 with TRBJ2-3; 12 bases align to TRBD2. CDR1 SGHRS and CDR2 YFSETQ come from the germline V gene. J lost 2 bases, V lost 3 bases, and 4 bases had no gene match. The CDR3 extends over 16 amino acids. CDR3 sequence reads: CASSSGLAGFTDTQYF. CDR3 bases: TGCGCCAGCAGCTCTGGACTAGCGGGATTCACAGATACGCAGTATTTT.

The V and J genes are TRBV15 and TRBJ2-1; D tentatively fits TRBD1 or TRBD2 (5 bases each). Germline lookup yields CDR1 LNHNV and CDR2 YYDKDF (reference sequence). V lost 4 bases, J lost 10 bases, and 14 bases lay in between. CDR3 length equals 13 residues. The CDR3 DNA follows: TGTGCCACCAGCATACGATTCAGGGAGGAGCAGTTCTTC. Protein: CATSIRFREEQFF.

The V call is TRBV5-6, the J call TRBJ2-5; 11 bases match TRBD2. CDR1 is SGHDT, CDR2 YYEEEE, per germline. V was pared by 4 bases and J by 1 base, with 6 bases of the junction left unmatched. The CDR3 sequence is 16 residues long. CDR3 nucleotides: TGTGCCAGCAGCCGTAGACTAGCGGGGACCCAAGAGACCCAGTACTTC. Translation gives CASSRRLAGTQETQYF.

V usage is TRBV10-3 and J usage is TRBJ2-6; TRBD2 is a possible D gene (5 bases). The V and J ends lost 6 bases and 3 bases respectively, with 12 bases between them. This CDR3 is 15 amino acids long. The germline V gene encodes CDR1 ENHRY and CDR2 SYGVKD. The CDR3 loop reads CAISPNGNGANVLTF. The DNA of the CDR3 is TGTGCCATCAGCCCTAACGGGAATGGGGCCAACGTCCTGACTTTC.

V gene TRBV7-2 combines with J gene TRBJ2-5; the D gene could be TRBD1 or TRBD2 (6 bases each). Germline V gives CDR1 SGHTA, CDR2 FQGNSA. Trimming pared 4 bases from V and 9 bases from J, leaving 12 bases between. The CDR3 loop spans 12 amino acids. CDR3 sequence reads: CASSSVGGAQYF. The CDR3 DNA is TGTGCCAGCAGCTCAGTGGGGGGCGCCCAGTACTTC.

The chain is built from TRBV2 and TRBJ2-3, with 7 bases matching TRBD2. Germline trimming cut 1 base from V and 2 bases from J; bases unmatched to any gene: 6. The CDR3 consists of 16 residues. Germline V gene sequence: CDR1 SNHLY, CDR2 FYNNEI. The CDR3 protein is CASSEESGVNTDTQYF. CDR3 coding DNA: TGTGCCAGCAGTGAAGAGAGCGGGGTGAACACAGATACGCAGTATTTT. Complete variable domain (other parts from reference TRBV2 and TRBJ2-3): EPEVTQTPSHQVTQMGQEVILRCVPISNHLYFYWYRQILGQKVEFLVSFYNNEISEKSEIFDDQFSVERPDGSNFTLKIRSTKLEDSAMYFCASSEESGVNTDTQYFGPGTRLTVL.

The rearrangement links TRBV4-2 to TRBJ2-1; D might be TRBD2 (6 bases). V dropped 3 bases and J dropped 8 bases, with 17 bases sitting between them. Germline CDR1 reads LGHNA; CDR2 reads YNFKEQ. CDR3 length: 15 residues. The chain's CDR3 is CASSQAAGPGDEQFF. The CDR3 DNA reads TGTGCCAGCAGCCAGGCGGCGGGGCCTGGGGATGAGCAGTTCTTC.

The gene calls are TRBV19 and TRBJ1-5; D unclear. V lost 5 bases to trimming and J lost 5 bases, with 16 bases between them. The CDR3 has 15 amino acids. Germline CDR1 LNHDA, CDR2 SQIVND (reference sequence). CDR3 region: CASSSEGGNHQPQHF. CDR3 nucleotide sequence: TGTGCCAGTAGTTCCGAGGGAGGGAACCATCAGCCCCAGCATTTT. Complete variable domain (other parts from reference TRBV19 and TRBJ1-5): DGGITQSPKYLFRKEGQNVTLSCEQNLNHDAMYWYRQDPGQGLRLIYYSQIVNDFQKGDIAEGYSVSREKKESFPLTVTSAQKNPTAFYLCASSSEGGNHQPQHFGDGTRLSIL.

This clone was seen more than once but under ten times. The gene calls are TRBV7-2 and TRBJ1-2, with D perhaps TRBD1 (6 bases). The CDR3 is made up of 16 amino acids. CDR1 and CDR2 from the germline V gene are SGHTA and FQGNSA. Trimming removed 3 bases from V and 8 bases from J, with 22 bases in between. The CDR3: CASSFSPVRGATGYTF. For the CDR3, the DNA is TGTGCCAGCAGCTTTAGTCCCGTCCGGGGGGCGACGGGCTACACCTTC.

DNA for the CDR3: TGTGCCAGTAGTATACCAAACGACAGGGGTCTTACCACCGGGGAGCTGTTTTTT. Residues: CASSIPNDRGLTTGELFF. The chain recombines TRBV19 with TRBJ2-2; 8 positions match TRBD1. After removal of 2 bases from V and 4 bases from J, the junction contained 12 bases not matched to a gene. The germline gives CDR1 LNHDA, CDR2 SQIVND (reference sequence). The CDR3 has 18 residues.

This clone was seen only a few times. CDR3: CASSPPAGVGRNEQFF. The CDR3 DNA reads as TGCGCCAGCAGTCCACCAGCGGGAGTGGGAAGGAATGAGCAGTTCTTC. The chain joins TRBV10-2 to TRBJ2-1; 8 bases fit TRBD2. The CDR3 contains 16 residues. The germline CDR1 and CDR2 sequences are WSHSY and SAAADI. The trim removed 5 bases at V and 7 bases at J, leaving 13 bases unmatched.

This rearrangement joins TRBV28 to TRBJ2-7, with 7 bases matching TRBD1. Germline CDR1 MDHEN, CDR2 SYDVKM. With V trimmed by 7 bases and J by 2 bases, 8 bases remained unmatched. The length of the CDR3 is 14 residues. In nucleotides, the CDR3 is TGTGCCAGCAACTCAGTTACAGGGGCCTACGAGCAGTACTTC. It encodes CASNSVTGAYEQYF.

This rearrangement joins TRBV15 to TRBJ2-7; possible D gene TRBD1, 5 bases. The CDR3 length is 14 residues. With 3 bases removed from V and 3 bases from J, the gap between germline ends came to 12 bases. Germline CDR1 reads LNHNV; CDR2 reads YYDKDF (reference sequence). The CDR3 region has the DNA TGTGCCACCAGCAGTACTTGGGGCGGCTACGAGCAGTACTTC. Protein product: CATSSTWGGYEQYF.

The chain employs TRBV6-5 and TRBJ1-1; D gene uncertain. CDR1 is MNHEY, CDR2 SVGAGI, per germline. This CDR3 is 15 amino acids long. Trimming pared 1 base from V and 3 bases from J, leaving 12 bases between. The CDR3 sequence: CASSYYGVKDTEAFF. CDR3 bases: TGTGCCAGCAGTTACTATGGGGTCAAGGACACTGAAGCTTTCTTT.

The genes are TRBV14 and TRBJ1-2, with 9 bases aligning to TRBD1. Unmatched junction bases numbered 6, after V lost 2 bases and J lost 8 bases. This CDR3 has 14 amino acids. Germline V CDR1 and CDR2: SGHDN, FVKESK. CDR3 nucleotides: TGTGCCAGCAGCCAAAGGGGACAGGGCTGGGGCTACACCTTC. Translated: CASSQRGQGWGYTF.

The chain is built from TRBV18 and TRBJ2-3; D perhaps matches TRBD1 (7 bases). Germline V gene data show CDR1 as KGHSH and CDR2 as LQKENI. Deletions cut 2 bases from V and 6 bases from J, with 15 bases between. There are 15 residues in the CDR3. The CDR3 loop reads CASSPGQGGLDTQYF. DNA for the CDR3: TGTGCCAGCTCACCAGGCCAGGGGGGACTTGATACGCAGTATTTT.

The V gene is TRBV30, the J gene TRBJ1-2; 8 bases map to TRBD1. CDR1 is GTSNPN and CDR2 is SVGIG in the germline V gene (reference sequence). Trimming removed 5 bases from V and 8 bases from J; junction bases left unmatched: 13. The length of the CDR3 is 14 residues. CDR3 residues: CAWVASGGYVGYTF. In DNA form, the CDR3 reads TGTGCCTGGGTGGCCTCAGGGGGCTACGTCGGCTACACCTTC.

This rearrangement joins TRBV4-3 to TRBJ2-7, with TRBD2 identical over 8 bases. Germline trimming cut 0 bases from V and 7 bases from J; bases unmatched to any gene: 8. This CDR3 contains 15 residues. Germline loops: CDR1 LGHNA, CDR2 YSLEER. CDR3 DNA sequence: TGCGCCAGCAGCCAAGATCCCGGGGGGGGTAGGGAGCAGTACTTC. Protein product: CASSQDPGGGREQYF.

The chain carries TRBV14 and TRBJ1-2; D remains ambiguous. The germline gives CDR1 SGHDN, CDR2 FVKESK. V was cut by 4 bases and J by 2 bases, with 8 bases left in between. There are 13 residues in the CDR3. CDR3 in amino acids: CASSREANYGYTF. As DNA, the CDR3 is TGTGCCAGCAGCCGAGAGGCCAACTATGGCTACACCTTC.

The chain couples TRBV6-4 to TRBJ2-1, with 9 bases aligning to TRBD1. J gave up 7 bases and V 6 bases, and 7 bases lay outside the gene matches. The CDR3 totals 14 residues. Germline V lookup: CDR1 MRHNA, CDR2 SNTAGT. This CDR3 is CASSPGQGFNEQFF. DNA of the CDR3: TGTGCCAGCAGCCCAGGACAGGGGTTTAATGAGCAGTTCTTC.

The J gene is TRBJ1-1, the V gene TRBV6-5; a possible D gene is TRBD1 (5 bases). The V end was cut by 8 bases, the J end by 10 bases, with 17 bases between. The CDR3 contains 12 residues. Per germline, CDR1 MNHEY and CDR2 SVGAGI. CDR3 sequence: CASLDRSTRAFF. The CDR3 DNA follows: TGTGCCAGCTTAGACAGATCAACCCGAGCTTTCTTT.

The CDR3 loop is CASSHPGTSGKDTQYF. The CDR3 DNA reads as TGTGCCAGCTCCCACCCAGGGACTAGCGGCAAAGATACGCAGTATTTT. The chain employs TRBV5-4 and TRBJ2-3, with 11 bases aligning to TRBD2. Germline CDR1 SGHNT, CDR2 YYREEE (reference sequence). Trimming took 7 bases from V and 5 from J; bases not matched to a gene: 12. The CDR3 spans 16 residues.

CDR3 residues: CATSRSGDTQYF. For the CDR3, the DNA is TGTGCCACCAGCAGATCTGGAGATACGCAGTATTTT. V gene TRBV15 combines with J gene TRBJ2-3; D not resolved. The CDR3 consists of 12 residues. Germline V gene lookup returns CDR1 LNHNV and CDR2 YYDKDF (reference sequence). Deletions cut 2 bases from V and 5 bases from J, with 5 bases between.